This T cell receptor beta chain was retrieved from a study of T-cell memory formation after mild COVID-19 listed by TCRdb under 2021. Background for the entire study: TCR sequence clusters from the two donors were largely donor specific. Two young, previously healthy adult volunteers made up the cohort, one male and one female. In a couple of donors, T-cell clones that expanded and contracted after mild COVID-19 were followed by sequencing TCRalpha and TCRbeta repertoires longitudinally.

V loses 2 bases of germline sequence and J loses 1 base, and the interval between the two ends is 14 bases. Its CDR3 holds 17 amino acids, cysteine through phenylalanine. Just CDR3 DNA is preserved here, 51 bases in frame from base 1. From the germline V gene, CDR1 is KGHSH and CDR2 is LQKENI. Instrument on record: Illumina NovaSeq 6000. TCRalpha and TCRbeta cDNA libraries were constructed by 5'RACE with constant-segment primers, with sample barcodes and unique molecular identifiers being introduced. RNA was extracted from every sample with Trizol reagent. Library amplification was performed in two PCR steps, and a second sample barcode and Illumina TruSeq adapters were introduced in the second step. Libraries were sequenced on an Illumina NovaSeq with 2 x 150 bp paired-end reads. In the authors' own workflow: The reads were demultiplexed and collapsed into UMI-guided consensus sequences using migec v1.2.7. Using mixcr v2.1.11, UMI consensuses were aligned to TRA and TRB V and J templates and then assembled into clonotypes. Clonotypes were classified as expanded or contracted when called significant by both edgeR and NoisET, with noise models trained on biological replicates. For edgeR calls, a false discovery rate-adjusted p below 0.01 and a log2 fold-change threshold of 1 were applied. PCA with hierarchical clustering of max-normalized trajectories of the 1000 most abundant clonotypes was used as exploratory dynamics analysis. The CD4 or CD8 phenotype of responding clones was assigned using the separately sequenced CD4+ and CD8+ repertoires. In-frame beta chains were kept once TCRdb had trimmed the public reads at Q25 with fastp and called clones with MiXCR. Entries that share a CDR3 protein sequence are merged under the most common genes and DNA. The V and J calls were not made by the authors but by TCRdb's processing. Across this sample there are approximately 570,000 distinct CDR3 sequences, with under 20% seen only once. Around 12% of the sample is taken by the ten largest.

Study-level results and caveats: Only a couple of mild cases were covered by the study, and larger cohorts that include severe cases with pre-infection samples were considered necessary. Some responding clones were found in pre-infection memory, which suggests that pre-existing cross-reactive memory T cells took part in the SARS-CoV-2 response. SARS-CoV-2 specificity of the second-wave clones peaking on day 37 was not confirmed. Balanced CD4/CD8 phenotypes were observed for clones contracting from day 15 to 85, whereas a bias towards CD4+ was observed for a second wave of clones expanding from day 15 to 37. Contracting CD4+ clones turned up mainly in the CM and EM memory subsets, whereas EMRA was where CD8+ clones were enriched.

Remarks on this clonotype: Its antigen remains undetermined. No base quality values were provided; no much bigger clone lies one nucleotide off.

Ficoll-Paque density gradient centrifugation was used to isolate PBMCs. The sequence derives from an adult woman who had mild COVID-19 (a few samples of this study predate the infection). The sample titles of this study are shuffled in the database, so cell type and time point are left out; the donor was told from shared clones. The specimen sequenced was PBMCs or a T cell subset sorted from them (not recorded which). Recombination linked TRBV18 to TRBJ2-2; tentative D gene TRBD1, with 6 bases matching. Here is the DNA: TGTGCCAGCTCACCAGCCGCCGGGACACGGAACACCGGGGAGCTGTTTTTT. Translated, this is CASSPAAGTRNTGELFF.